Listed below are T cell receptor beta chains from one sample, sequenced in a study of blood T cell repertoires in COVID-19. Sequencing used immunoSEQ multiplex PCR; TCRdb keeps in-frame clones, though not all of them. Of fewer than 300,000 clones in the sample, 82% were seen once. Sequencing input: peripheral blood. Every receptor here comes from a woman younger than 30 with acute or convalescent COVID-19. The CDR3 runs from the conserved cysteine through the conserved F or W. D genes are given only for firm matches. A row's size may be missing; if present it is once, few, many or a size class.

v_call	d_call	j_call	clone_size	cdr3_aa	cdr3_nt
TRBV6-5	TRBD1	TRBJ1-2	-	CASSWAGGNYGYTF	TGTGCCAGCAGTTGGGCAGGGGGAAACTATGGCTACACCTTC
TRBV2	-	TRBJ2-2	-	CASRNRETNTGELFF	TGTGCCAGCAGGAACAGGGAAACGAACACCGGGGAGCTGTTTTTT
TRBV10-3	TRBD1	TRBJ1-5	few	CAIRDRGGQPQHF	TGTGCCATTAGGGACAGGGGGGGACAGCCCCAGCATTTT
TRBV19	-	TRBJ1-1	-	CASNPGWYNTEAFF	TGTGCCAGTAATCCAGGGTGGTACAACACTGAAGCTTTCTTT
TRBV15	TRBD2	TRBJ2-1	-	CATSRVAGSYNEQFF	TGTGCCACCAGCAGAGTAGCGGGTTCCTACAATGAGCAGTTCTTC
TRBV28	-	TRBJ1-1	-	CASSPAQNTEAFF	TGTGCCAGCAGCCCCGCGCAGAACACTGAAGCTTTCTTT
TRBV7-9	TRBD1	TRBJ2-7	-	CASSFGTGGEQYF	TGTGCCAGCAGCTTCGGGACAGGAGGCGAGCAGTACTTC
TRBV2	TRBD1	TRBJ2-7	-	CASSRDRGFYEQYF	TGTGCCAGCAGTCGGGACAGGGGGTTTTACGAGCAGTACTTC
TRBV6-6	TRBD1	TRBJ2-2	-	CAGQGALGGELFF	TGTGCCGGACAGGGGGCATTAGGCGGGGAGCTGTTTTTT
TRBV18	TRBD2	TRBJ2-7	once	CASSPIAGGTYEQYF	TGTGCCAGCTCACCTATAGCGGGGGGGACCTACGAGCAGTACTTC
TRBV2	TRBD2	TRBJ2-3	-	CASRGLAVTDTQYF	TGTGCCAGCAGGGGACTAGCGGTCACAGATACGCAGTATTTT
TRBV27	-	TRBJ1-1	-	CASTNRVGEAFF	TGTGCCAGCACGAACCGAGTTGGTGAAGCTTTCTTT
TRBV27	-	TRBJ2-7	-	CASSNGDLGEQYF	TGTGCCAGCAGTAACGGGGACTTGGGGGAGCAGTACTTC
TRBV28	-	TRBJ1-5	-	CASSQIMGGRGSQPQHF	TGTGCCAGCAGTCAAATTATGGGGGGGAGGGGTTCTCAGCCCCAGCATTTT
TRBV24-1	-	TRBJ1-2	-	CATSGPVRGYGYTF	TGTGCCACCAGTGGTCCGGTTCGGGGCTATGGCTACACCTTC